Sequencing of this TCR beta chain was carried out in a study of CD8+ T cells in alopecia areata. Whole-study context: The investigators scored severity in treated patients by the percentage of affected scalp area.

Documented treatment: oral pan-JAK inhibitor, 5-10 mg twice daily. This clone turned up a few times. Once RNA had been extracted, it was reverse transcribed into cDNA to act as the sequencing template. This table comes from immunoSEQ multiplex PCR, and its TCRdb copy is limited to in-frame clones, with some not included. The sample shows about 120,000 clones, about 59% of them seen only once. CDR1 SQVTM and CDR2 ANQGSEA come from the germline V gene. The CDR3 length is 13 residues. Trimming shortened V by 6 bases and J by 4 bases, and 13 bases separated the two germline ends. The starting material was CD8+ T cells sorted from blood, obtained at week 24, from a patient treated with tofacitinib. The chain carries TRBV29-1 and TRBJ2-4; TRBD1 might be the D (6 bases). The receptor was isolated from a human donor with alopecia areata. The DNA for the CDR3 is TGCAGCGTCCTGACAGGCGTAAAAAACATTCAGTACTTC. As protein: CSVLTGVKNIQYF.